Each of the 5 T cell receptor beta chains below was sequenced from the same sample in a study of human T cells and chemical hapten exposure. MiXCR, applied by TCRdb to the RACE reads, yields one record per CDR3 protein. The data contain under 130,000 distinct CDR3 sequences, about 11% of them singletons. Noted time point: patch test 1, 2 weeks after DPC sensitization. Treatment denoted: therapeutic diphenylcyclopropenone sensitization with weekly scalp DPC. The sequences come from whole blood, collected in connection with sensitization to the hapten diphenylcyclopropenone (DPC). These receptors all stem from a woman aged 40 to 49 with alopecia areata. Some clones in this sample may be carry-over from other donors' samples.

This chain uses TRBV14 with TRBJ2-1, with D perhaps given as TRBD1 or TRBD2 (6 bases each). The germline V and J ends were trimmed by 1 base and 16 bases, with 20 bases remaining between them. Germline values: CDR1 SGHDN, CDR2 FVKESK. The CDR3 length is 14 residues. The CDR3 loop reads CASSQVQPRGVKFF. CDR3 coding DNA: TGTGCCAGCAGCCAAGTCCAACCGAGGGGGGTGAAATTCTTC.

This clonotype was detected a few times. CDR3 protein: CSVGLAGGYEQYF. As DNA, the CDR3 is TGCAGCGTAGGACTAGCGGGAGGGTACGAGCAGTACTTC. This sequence joins TRBV29-1 and TRBJ2-7, with TRBD2 matching 15 bases. The CDR3 runs 13 residues. Germline trimming cut 6 bases from V and 4 bases from J; bases unmatched to any gene: 1. Germline assignment: CDR1 SQVTM and CDR2 ANQGSEA.

The sample holds a few counts of this clonotype. The CDR3 protein is CAISESGFGNTEAFF. The CDR3 nucleotides are TGTGCCATCAGTGAGTCAGGGTTTGGGAACACTGAAGCTTTCTTT. The V gene is TRBV10-3, the J gene TRBJ1-1; the D is unclear. The CDR3 has 15 amino acids. Germline loops: CDR1 ENHRY, CDR2 SYGVKD. V lost 0 bases and J 1 base, leaving 9 bases between the germline ends.

The rearrangement links TRBV7-2 to TRBJ1-2; D not resolved. V lost 1 base to trimming and J lost 4 bases, with 16 bases between them. Germline V gives CDR1 SGHTA, CDR2 FQGNSA. This CDR3 region has 16 residues. In nucleotides, the CDR3 is TGTGCCAGCAGCTTAGAATCGCGGGCACCGGCCTATGGCTACACCTTC. Residues: CASSLESRAPAYGYTF.

This clonotype was seen repeatedly, ten times or more. The chain is built from TRBV7-8 and TRBJ1-2, with D possibly matching TRBD1 (5 bases). Germline lookup yields CDR1 SGHVS and CDR2 FQNEAQ. Trimming shortened V by 1 base and J by 4 bases, and 7 bases separated the two germline ends. The CDR3 loop spans 13 amino acids. CDR3 sequence (DNA): TGTGCCAGCAGCTTAGGACAGATCTATGGCTACACCTTC. Protein product: CASSLGQIYGYTF.